This TCR beta chain was identified in a study of T cell changes during pregnancy in multiple sclerosis. TCRdb's copy holds only in-frame clones and misses some; the assay was immunoSEQ multiplex PCR. The sample lists tens of thousands of clones, about 90% occurring once. This TCR came from a female donor with multiple sclerosis, enrolled in a pregnancy study. Sequenced material: peripheral blood, taken in the second trimester of pregnancy.

For the CDR3, the DNA is TGTGCCAGCAGTAGAGCGGGGGGTAGCTCCTACAATGAGCAGTTCTTC. Translation gives CASSRAGGSSYNEQFF. J is TRBJ2-1 and V is TRBV6-4; 9 nucleotides agree with TRBD2. V was pared by 5 bases and J by 0 bases, with 5 bases of the junction left unmatched. Looked up from germline, CDR1 is MRHNA and CDR2 is SNTAGT. The length of the CDR3 is 16 residues.